These 30 T cell receptor beta chains originate from one sample sequenced in a study of early T cells in non-severe SARS-CoV-2 infection. TCRdb called the 5' RACE reads again in MiXCR, with one record for every CDR3 protein. The sample consists of about 25,000 distinct CDR3 sequences, roughly 4.4% of them appearing once. Sequencing used whole blood. All receptors derive from an adult who was a healthcare worker with PCR-confirmed SARS-CoV-2 infection or an uninfected control (not recorded which).

This clonotype was counted ten times or more. J is TRBJ2-3 and V is TRBV7-2; D is uncertain. Trimming cost V 1 base and J 0 bases, with 17 bases left between them. This CDR3 comprises 18 residues. Germline CDR1 is SGHTA and CDR2 is FQGNSA. The CDR3: CASSLVGIGQLSTDTQYF. The DNA of the CDR3 is TGTGCCAGCAGCTTAGTGGGGATAGGGCAGCTTAGCACAGATACGCAGTATTTT.

This clonotype was detected many times. The rearrangement links TRBV7-2 to TRBJ2-3; TRBD2 agrees at 7 bases. Germline CDR1 and CDR2: SGHTA and FQGNSA. The trim removed 5 bases at V and 1 base at J, leaving 6 bases unmatched. The CDR3 has 15 amino acids. In DNA, the CDR3 is TGTGCCAGCAGCGGGCGGGAGCTGGGCACAGATACGCAGTATTTT. This gives the protein CASSGRELGTDTQYF.

In its sample, this clonotype was seen many times. The V and J genes are TRBV11-2 and TRBJ2-7; TRBD1 matches at 9 bases. This CDR3 region has 18 residues. The trim removed 4 bases at V and 3 bases at J, leaving 16 bases unmatched. Per the germline V gene, CDR1 is SGHAT and CDR2 is FQNNGV. The CDR3: CASSSEIFLGTGNYEQYV. The DNA of the CDR3 is TGTGCCAGCAGCTCCGAAATATTCCTCGGGACAGGGAACTACGAGCAGTACGTC.

The V and J genes are TRBV6-2 or TRBV6-3 and TRBJ1-1, with 7 bases matching TRBD1. Per germline, CDR1 MNHEY and CDR2 SVGEGT. The CDR3 is 15 residues long. With 5 bases clipped from V and 0 bases from J, the junction kept 6 bases outside the gene matches. Here the CDR3 reads CASSRGQLMNTEAFF. CDR3 DNA: TGTGCCAGCAGTCGGGGACAGCTCATGAACACTGAAGCTTTCTTT.

This clonotype was seen ten or more times. V is TRBV10-3 and J is TRBJ2-7, with a possible D match to TRBD2 (5 bases). V was clipped by 3 bases and J by 7 bases, with 19 bases between them. The CDR3 has 15 residues. Germline lookup yields CDR1 ENHRY and CDR2 SYGVKD. The CDR3 reads CAISDWVAAAGEQYF. CDR3 nucleotides: TGTGCCATCAGTGATTGGGTGGCGGCGGCGGGTGAGCAGTACTTC.

This clonotype occurred many times. The chain combines TRBV14 with TRBJ1-1, with TRBD1 as a possible D gene (6 bases). V shed 1 base and J shed 7 bases, with 10 bases lying between them. CDR1 SGHDN and CDR2 FVKESK come from the germline V gene. This CDR3 comprises 13 residues. This chain's CDR3 is CASSQAGEVEAFF. CDR3 DNA sequence: TGTGCCAGCAGCCAAGCAGGGGAGGTTGAAGCTTTCTTT.

This clonotype appeared a few times. This sequence joins TRBV14 and TRBJ2-4, with D tentatively TRBD1 (5 bases). Trimming left V 0 bases short and J 2 bases short, with 14 bases between. Germline V gives CDR1 SGHDN, CDR2 FVKESK. The CDR3 sequence is 17 residues long. The CDR3 DNA reads TGTGCCAGCAGCCAAGATCAAGGGGATAGGACCAAAAACATTCAGTACTTC. Translation gives CASSQDQGDRTKNIQYF. Full variable domain (rest looked up from reference TRBV14 and TRBJ2-4): EAGVTQFPSHSVIEKGQTVTLRCDPISGHDNLYWYRRVMGKEIKFLLHFVKESKQDESGMPNNRFLAERTGGTYSTLKVQPAELEDSGVYFCASSQDQGDRTKNIQYFGAGTRLSVL.

This clonotype was detected many times. The genes are TRBV6-2 or TRBV6-3 and TRBJ2-5; D might be TRBD2 (6 bases). The V end lost 6 bases, the J end lost 4 bases, and 24 bases lay between the germline ends. The CDR3 is made up of 17 amino acids. The germline gives CDR1 MNHEY, CDR2 SVGEGT. The CDR3 region has the DNA TGTGCCAGCAGGCCCAAGACTAGTTTTACTATCCTAGAGACCCAGTACTTC. It codes for CASRPKTSFTILETQYF.

The sample holds many counts of this clonotype. The CDR3 sequence is CASSSSWAGLEAFF. The CDR3 DNA reads as TGTGCCAGCAGTTCCTCGTGGGCGGGTCTAGAAGCTTTCTTT. The gene calls are TRBV6-2 or TRBV6-3 and TRBJ1-1; D is undetermined. Germline V lookup: CDR1 MNHEY, CDR2 SVGEGT. The ends were cut back, 4 bases at V and 8 bases at J, with 17 bases in the middle. CDR3 length: 14 residues.

This clonotype was detected many times. V gene TRBV29-1 combines with J gene TRBJ2-1, with 10 bases fitting TRBD1. Germline CDR1 SQVTM, CDR2 ANQGSEA. This CDR3 comprises 15 residues. Trimming at V came to 7 bases and at J to 5 bases, leaving 11 bases not matched to a gene. The CDR3 DNA sequence: TGCAGCGCGGGACCGGGACAGGGGTTAGACAATGAGCAGTTCTTC. It encodes CSAGPGQGLDNEQFF.

This clonotype was found many times. The genes are TRBV18 and TRBJ2-4; 15 nucleotides line up with TRBD2. Trimming removed 0 bases from V and 0 bases from J; junction bases left unmatched: 6. There are 20 residues in the CDR3. Germline CDR1 and CDR2: KGHSH and LQKENI. The CDR3 bases are TGTGCCAGCTCACCACCGGGACTAGCGGGAGGCGTTGTAGCCAAAAACATTCAGTACTTC. Protein sequence: CASSPPGLAGGVVAKNIQYF.

Ten or more counts support this clonotype. The chain carries TRBV7-9 and TRBJ2-3, with D perhaps TRBD1 (5 bases). V lost 4 bases, J lost 2 bases, and 10 bases lay in between. Germline CDR1 SEHNR, CDR2 FQNEAQ (reference sequence). The CDR3 contains 14 residues. DNA of the CDR3: TGTGCCAGCAGCTGGGGCCAGAACACAGATACGCAGTATTTT. As protein: CASSWGQNTDTQYF.

This clonotype occurred many times. The chain uses TRBV30 and TRBJ2-3, with 8 bases identical to TRBD1. The germline V gene encodes CDR1 GTSNPN and CDR2 SVGIG (reference sequence). V lost 1 base, J lost 1 base, and 4 bases stayed unmatched. The CDR3 covers 15 residues. The CDR3 DNA sequence: TGTGCCTGGAGTGCTCTGACAGGGGGCACAGATACGCAGTATTTT. It specifies CAWSALTGGTDTQYF.

Many counts were recorded for this clonotype. V and J are TRBV30 and TRBJ2-1; D perhaps matches TRBD2 (6 bases). Germline lookup yields CDR1 GTSNPN and CDR2 SVGIG (reference sequence). The CDR3 contains 11 residues. Between the trimmed V and J ends, which lost 5 bases and 12 bases, there was a span of 14 bases. CDR3 DNA: TGTGCCTGGGCATTCGGGAGAGGGCAGTTCTTC. Translated, it gives CAWAFGRGQFF.

Comments on this clonotype: A read error is possible here, since a much larger clone lies one base away. The chain links TRBV6-2 or TRBV6-3 to TRBJ2-7; D unclear. Trimming pared 7 bases from V and 3 bases from J, leaving 25 bases between. This CDR3 has 17 residues. Germline V gene sequence: CDR1 MNHEY, CDR2 SVGEGT. CDR3 sequence: CASTLPWRRADDYEQYF. CDR3 sequence (DNA): TGTGCCAGCACCCTTCCCTGGCGTCGGGCGGATGACTACGAGCAGTACTTC.

Notes on this clonotype: A clone one base away is much larger, so this may be a read error. The rearrangement joins TRBV12-3 or TRBV12-4 to TRBJ1-2; 8 nucleotides align to TRBD1. The length of the CDR3 is 14 residues. The CDR3 loop reads CASCFGTGLAGYTF. The DNA of the CDR3 is TGTGCCAGCTGTTTTGGGACAGGTCTAGCTGGCTACACCTTC.

This clonotype occurred many times. This rearrangement joins TRBV27 to TRBJ2-7; 8 bases agree with TRBD1. The length of the CDR3 is 14 residues. After removal of 6 bases from V and 2 bases from J, the junction contained 6 bases not matched to a gene. The germline gives CDR1 MNHEY, CDR2 SMNVEV (reference sequence). CDR3 region: CASRATGGTYEQYV. In nucleotides, the CDR3 is TGTGCCAGCAGAGCAACAGGGGGAACCTACGAGCAGTACGTC.

This clonotype was recorded at least ten times. This chain joins TRBV28 and TRBJ2-5; TRBD2 matches at 8 bases. This CDR3 is built from 21 residues. The V gene end was trimmed by 2 bases and the J gene end by 0 bases; junction bases not matched to a gene: 20. Germline CDR1 MDHEN, CDR2 SYDVKM. DNA for the CDR3: TGTGCCAGCAGTTTAAAGCTCAACGTTGGACTAGCCGTCTTGTACCAAGAGACCCAGTACTTC. Amino acids: CASSLKLNVGLAVLYQETQYF.

This clonotype was observed many times. The chain recombines TRBV6-5 with TRBJ1-5; D is ambiguous. Trimming removed 5 bases from V and 2 bases from J, with 10 bases in between. Germline CDR1 MNHEY, CDR2 SVGAGI. The CDR3 has 14 residues. The CDR3 sequence is CASSPTGGNQPQHF. The CDR3 nucleotides are TGTGCCAGCAGTCCAACTGGGGGCAATCAGCCCCAGCATTTT.

There are a few counts of this clonotype. The gene calls are TRBV6-2 or TRBV6-3 and TRBJ2-7; D perhaps matches TRBD1 (6 bases). This CDR3 is 12 amino acids long. Looked up from germline, CDR1 is MNHEY and CDR2 is SVGEGT. The ends were cut back, 7 bases at V and 2 bases at J, with 9 bases in the middle. The CDR3 loop is CASTAGAYEQYV. As DNA, the CDR3 is TGTGCCAGCACCGCAGGGGCCTACGAGCAGTACGTC.

This chain connects TRBV27 to TRBJ1-1; no firm D call. The CDR3 loop spans 12 amino acids. V lost 5 bases and J 6 bases, leaving 10 bases between the germline ends. Germline loops: CDR1 MNHEY, CDR2 SMNVEV (reference sequence). The chain's CDR3 is CASSTGRAEAFF. The CDR3 DNA follows: TGTGCCAGCAGTACGGGGAGGGCTGAAGCTTTCTTT.

Many counts were recorded for this clonotype. The gene calls are TRBV5-6 and TRBJ2-7, with a tentative D call TRBD1 (6 bases). Germline V gives CDR1 SGHDT, CDR2 YYEEEE. V was shortened by 6 bases and J by 3 bases, with 16 bases between the two germline ends. The CDR3 contains 14 residues. CDR3 sequence: CASTLGTTDYEQYF. In nucleotides, the CDR3 is TGTGCCAGCACCTTAGGGACAACCGACTACGAGCAGTACTTC.

This clonotype was observed a few times. The V call is TRBV11-2, the J call TRBJ2-1; possibly TRBD2 for D (6 bases). CDR3 length equals 15 residues. CDR1 SGHAT and CDR2 FQNNGV come from the germline V gene. V lost 5 bases to trimming and J lost 3 bases, with 14 bases between them. This CDR3 reads CASSRETSFYNEQFF. Written as DNA, the CDR3 is TGTGCCAGCAGCCGGGAGACTAGTTTCTACAATGAGCAGTTCTTC.

In DNA, the CDR3 is TGCGCCAGCAGCTTGGCACCGGGACCGAACTATGGCTACACCTTC. Its translation is CASSLAPGPNYGYTF. The chain uses TRBV5-1 and TRBJ1-2; TRBD1 might be the D (5 bases). V was trimmed by 0 bases and J by 2 bases, leaving 11 bases between them. There are 15 residues in the CDR3. Germline lookup yields CDR1 SGHRS and CDR2 YFSETQ.

This clonotype showed up many times. V gene TRBV4-2 combines with J gene TRBJ2-5, with 7 bases identical to TRBD1. V trimming: 0 bases; J trimming: 5 bases; junction bases outside the gene matches: 6. Per the germline V gene, CDR1 is LGHNA and CDR2 is YNFKEQ. This CDR3 spans 15 amino acids. The DNA for the CDR3 is TGTGCCAGCAGCCAAGATTCGACAGGGCGGGAGACCCAGTACTTC. It translates to CASSQDSTGRETQYF.

In this sample, this clonotype turned up a few times. The J gene is TRBJ1-5, the V gene TRBV4-2, with D unclear. There are 14 residues in the CDR3. Trimming left V 0 bases short and J 7 bases short, with 10 bases between. Looked up from germline, CDR1 is LGHNA and CDR2 is YNFKEQ. The CDR3 nucleotides are TGTGCCAGCAGCCAAGAGCCGGGGAGGCAGCCCCAGCATTTT. It translates to CASSQEPGRQPQHF.

In this sample, this clonotype turned up many times. The V and J genes are TRBV6-6 and TRBJ2-7; 12 nucleotides agree with TRBD2. The CDR3 has 16 amino acids. Germline lookup yields CDR1 MNHNY and CDR2 SVGAGI (reference sequence). Germline trimming cut 2 bases from V and 1 base from J; bases unmatched to any gene: 3. For the CDR3, the DNA is TGTGCCAGCAGTTACCGCGGACTAGCGGGGTCCTACGAGCAGTACGTC. This encodes CASSYRGLAGSYEQYV.

This clonotype has a count of ten or more. This chain links TRBV27 with TRBJ2-1; D is unclear. Germline V gene data show CDR1 as MNHEY and CDR2 as SMNVEV (reference sequence). Trimming took off 8 bases at V and 8 bases at J, with 10 bases between the two ends. CDR3 size: 11 residues. The CDR3 nucleotides read TGTGCCAGCCGTGACCGATATGAGCAGTTCTTC. Amino acid sequence: CASRDRYEQFF.

This clonotype has a count of ten or more. The CDR3 loop is CAWRESSLRRAGRTEAFF. In nucleotides, the CDR3 is TGTGCCTGGAGAGAGAGCTCCCTTCGACGGGCAGGACGAACTGAAGCTTTCTTT. This chain links TRBV30 with TRBJ1-1; D not resolved. V lost 3 bases to trimming and J lost 5 bases, with 28 bases between them. CDR3 length equals 18 residues. Germline V gene lookup returns CDR1 GTSNPN and CDR2 SVGIG (reference sequence).

This clonotype was recorded at least ten times. V and J are TRBV11-3 and TRBJ2-1; 7 positions agree with TRBD1. Germline V gene data show CDR1 as SGHNT and CDR2 as YENEEA. The CDR3 consists of 18 residues. V lost 2 bases to trimming and J lost 6 bases; unmatched junction nucleotides: 16. This CDR3 is CASSLRWGRQGFTNEQFF. In nucleotides, the CDR3 is TGTGCCAGCAGCTTACGGTGGGGAAGACAGGGCTTTACCAATGAGCAGTTCTTC.